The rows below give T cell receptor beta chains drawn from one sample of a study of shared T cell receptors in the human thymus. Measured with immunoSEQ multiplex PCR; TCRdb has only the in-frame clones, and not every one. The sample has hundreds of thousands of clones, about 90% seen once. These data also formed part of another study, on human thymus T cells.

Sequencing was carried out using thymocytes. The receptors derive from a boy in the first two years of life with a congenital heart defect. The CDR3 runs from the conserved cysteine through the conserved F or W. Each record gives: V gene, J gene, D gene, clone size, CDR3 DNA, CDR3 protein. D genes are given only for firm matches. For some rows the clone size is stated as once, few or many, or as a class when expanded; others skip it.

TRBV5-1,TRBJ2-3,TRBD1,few,TGCGCCAGCAGCTCCGACAGGGAAGTTAGCACAGATACGCAGTATTTT,CASSSDREVSTDTQYF
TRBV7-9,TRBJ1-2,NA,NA,TGTGCCAGCTCGTATACAGGGCCCTTC,CASSYTGPF
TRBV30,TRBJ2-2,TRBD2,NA,TGTGCCTGGAGTCCGACTAGCGAGGCCGGGGAGCTGTTTTTT,CAWSPTSEAGELFF
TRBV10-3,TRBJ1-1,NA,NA,TGTGCCATCAGTGAGACAGGGCCTCCCCACACTGAAGCTTTCTTT,CAISETGPPHTEAFF
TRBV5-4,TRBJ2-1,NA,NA,TGTGCCAGCAGCGCCTGGACTGACACTGTTTACAATGAGCAGTTCTTC,CASSAWTDTVYNEQFF
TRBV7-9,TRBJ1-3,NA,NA,TGTGCCAGCAGCCCCGGCGGGGGTGCTTCTGGAAACACCATATATTTT,CASSPGGGASGNTIYF
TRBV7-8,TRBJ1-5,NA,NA,TGTGCCAGCAGCTTGGGGGCAGGTATCGGCAATCAGCCCCAGCATTTT,CASSLGAGIGNQPQHF
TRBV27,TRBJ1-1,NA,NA,TGTGCCAGCAGTTTAACAGGGTCGGGCACTGAAGCTTTCTTT,CASSLTGSGTEAFF
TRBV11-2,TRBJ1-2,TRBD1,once,TGTGCCAGCAGCATATATACTGACAGGGGAGGTTATGGCTACACCTTC,CASSIYTDRGGYGYTF
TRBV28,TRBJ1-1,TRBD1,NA,TGTGCCAGCAGTTTTACAGGGGCCATGAACACTGAAGCTTTCTTT,CASSFTGAMNTEAFF